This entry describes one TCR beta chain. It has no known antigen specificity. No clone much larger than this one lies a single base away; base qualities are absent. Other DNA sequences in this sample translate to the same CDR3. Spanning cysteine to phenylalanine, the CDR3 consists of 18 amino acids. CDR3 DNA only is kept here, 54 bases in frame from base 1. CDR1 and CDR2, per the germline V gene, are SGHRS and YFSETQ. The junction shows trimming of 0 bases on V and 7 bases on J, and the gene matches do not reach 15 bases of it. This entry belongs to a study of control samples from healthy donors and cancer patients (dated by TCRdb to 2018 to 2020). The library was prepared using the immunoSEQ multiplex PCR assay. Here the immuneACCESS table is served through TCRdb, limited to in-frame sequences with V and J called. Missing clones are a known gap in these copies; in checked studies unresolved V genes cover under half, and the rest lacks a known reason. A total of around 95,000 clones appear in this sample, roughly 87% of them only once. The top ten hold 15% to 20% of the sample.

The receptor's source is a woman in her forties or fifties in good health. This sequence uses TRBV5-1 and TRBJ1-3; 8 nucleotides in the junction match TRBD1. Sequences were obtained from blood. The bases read TGCGCCAGCAGCTTGGGCTTCGGAGGACAGGGAAAATCGAACACCATATATTTT. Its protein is CASSLGFGGQGKSNTIYF. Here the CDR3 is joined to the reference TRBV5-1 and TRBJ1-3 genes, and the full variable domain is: KAGVTQTPRYLIKTRGQQVTLSCSPISGHRSVSWYQQTPGQGLQFLFEYFSETQRNKGNFPGRFSGRQFSNSRSEMNVSTLELGDSALYLCASSLGFGGQGKSNTIYFGEGSWLTVV.